Reported below is one T cell receptor (beta chain). Some clones are missing from TCRdb's copy, which holds only in-frame ones; the method was immunoSEQ multiplex PCR. The data show hundreds of thousands of clones, 75% to 90% seen once. These data are taken from a study of Ad26.COV2.S vaccination and SARS-CoV-2 variants. Background on the study: Ad26.COV2.S shots went into the muscle once or twice, 56 days apart.

Treatment indicated: approximately 18 received Ad26.COV2.S at low or high dose, single or two shots; about 5 received placebo; per-sample allocation not given. The study sampled participants on day 63 after the first vaccine or placebo injection. The clonotype was recovered from a person between 18 and 59 years old who received the Ad26.COV2.S COVID-19 vaccine or a placebo. Source: peripheral blood, taken in a trial of Ad26.COV2.S vaccine versus placebo.

CDR3 in amino acids: CASSSPPGGPYNEQFF. The CDR3 DNA reads TGTGCCAGCAGCTCTCCCCCGGGAGGTCCTTACAATGAGCAGTTCTTC. The chain links TRBV9 to TRBJ2-1, with TRBD2 identical over 7 bases. After removal of 4 bases from V and 4 bases from J, the junction contained 11 bases not matched to a gene. This CDR3 spans 16 amino acids. Germline-derived CDR1 and CDR2 are SGDLS and YYNGEE. Full variable domain (remainder filled in from reference TRBV9 and TRBJ2-1): DSGVTQTPKHLITATGQRVTLRCSPRSGDLSVYWYQQSLDQGLQFLIQYYNGEERAKGNILERFSAQQFPDLHSELNLSSLELGDSALYFCASSSPPGGPYNEQFFGPGTRLTVL.